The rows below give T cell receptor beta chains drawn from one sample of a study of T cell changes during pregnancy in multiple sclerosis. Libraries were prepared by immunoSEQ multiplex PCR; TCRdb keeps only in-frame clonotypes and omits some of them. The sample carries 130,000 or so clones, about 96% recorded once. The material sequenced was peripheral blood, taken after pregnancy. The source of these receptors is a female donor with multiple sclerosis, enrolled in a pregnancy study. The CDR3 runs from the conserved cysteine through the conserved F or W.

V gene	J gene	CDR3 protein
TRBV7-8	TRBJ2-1	CASSLGTSGGEQFF
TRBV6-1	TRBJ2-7	CASRDRGQSYEQYF
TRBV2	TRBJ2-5	CASSRLRTGEQETQYF
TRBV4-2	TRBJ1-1	CASSPRQLMNTEAFF
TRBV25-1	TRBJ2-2	CASRRENAGELFF
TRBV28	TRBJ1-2	CASSFGGRGYTF
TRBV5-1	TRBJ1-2	CASSLVGDGYTF
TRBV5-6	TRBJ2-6	CASSLASRTGSSGANVLTF
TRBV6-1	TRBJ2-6	CASILSSGANVLTF
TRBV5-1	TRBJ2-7	CASGLDAYEQYF
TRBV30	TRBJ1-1	CAWKPGTDTEAFF
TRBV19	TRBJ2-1	CASSIEETSGRAGEQFF
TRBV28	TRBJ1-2	CASGSEDGYTF
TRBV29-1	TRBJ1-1	CSVEGSGATEAFF
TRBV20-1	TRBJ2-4	CSASRGRKYF
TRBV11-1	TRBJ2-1	CASSQGQWNNEQFF
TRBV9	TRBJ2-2	CASSVGTVSTGELFF
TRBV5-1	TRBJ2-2	CASSISGRGGTGELFF
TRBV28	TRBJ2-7	CASTRTSGRFYEQYF
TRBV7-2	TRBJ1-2	CASSPETRAYGYTF
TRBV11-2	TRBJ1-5	CASSLGQGGFQPQHF
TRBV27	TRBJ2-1	CASSWTLFYNEQFF